This is a list of T cell receptor beta chains from one sample in a study of molecular identifiers for immune sequencing clone quantification. TCRdb re-derived calls from the PCR reads in MiXCR, one entry per CDR3 protein. The sample gives hundreds of thousands of distinct CDR3 sequences, about 20% of which show up once; 0.85% to 0.9% is in the top ten. The specimen sequenced was naive CD8+ T cells from blood, with Jurkat cell RNA spiked in. All receptors come from a human donor in good health. Some libraries in this study had Jurkat cell RNA spiked in. Both conserved end residues are part of each CDR3. Fields, in order: CDR3 length, clone size, D gene, J gene, V gene, CDR3 protein. The D gene is left open where the match is weak. Clone sizes are given selectively: once, few, many, or a class where the clone is expanded.

>18|many|-|TRBJ2-3|TRBV7-9
CASSLAHTESGITDTQYF
>15|many|-|TRBJ1-2|TRBV20-1
CSARDRIQLNYGYTF
>16|many|-|TRBJ2-3|TRBV9
CASSVEGGLDTDTQYF
>16|many|-|TRBJ1-5|TRBV20-1
CSAYPSLTGSNQPQHF
>13|many|-|TRBJ2-1|TRBV30
CAWTLDYYNEQFF
>13|-|-|TRBJ2-7|TRBV27
CASSFAEPYEQYF
>14|once|-|TRBJ2-5|TRBV5-6
CASSLTGSEETQYF
>15|many|-|TRBJ2-2|TRBV19
CASSITGSGTGELFF
>17|many|TRBD2|TRBJ2-3|TRBV4-3
CASSQGEVAGPTDTQYF
>14|-|-|TRBJ2-7|TRBV11-2
CASSLTARLYEQYF
>12|few|TRBD1|TRBJ1-2|TRBV30
CAQDRGLYGYTF
>15|many|TRBD2|TRBJ2-7|TRBV12-3/TRBV12-4
CASSTPTLASYAQYF
>16|many|TRBD1|TRBJ2-6|TRBV9
CASSITGVRGANVLTF
>12|many|-|TRBJ2-7|TRBV29-1
CSVVDGTYEQYF
>14|many|-|TRBJ1-2|TRBV9
CASSAKIPSYGYTF
>14|few|-|TRBJ2-1|TRBV25-1
CASSVGGQNNEQFF
>14|few|-|TRBJ2-3|TRBV10-1
CASSESYSTDTQYF
>13|once|-|TRBJ2-1|TRBV7-9
CASSLTPGNEHFF
>15|-|-|TRBJ2-2|TRBV9
CASSGEDPNTGELFF